This TCR beta chain is drawn from a study of cytomegalovirus exposure and HLA in healthy donors. This CDR3 contains 13 residues. V lost 7 bases and J 8 bases, leaving 17 bases between the germline ends. Germline V gene sequence: CDR1 MDHEN, CDR2 SYDVKM. Researchers ran the PCR with 60 Vbeta and 13 Jbeta primers. This table comes from immunoSEQ multiplex PCR, and its TCRdb copy is limited to in-frame clones, with some not included. The sample records about 190,000 clones, around three quarters being singletons. The V call is TRBV28, the J call TRBJ1-2; D might be TRBD1 (6 bases). Sequencing used PBMCs. The source of this sequence is a young woman in good health and CMV-seronegative. DNA of the CDR3: TGTGCCAGCAACAAGTCAGGGGTCTCGGGCTACACCTTC. It encodes CASNKSGVSGYTF.